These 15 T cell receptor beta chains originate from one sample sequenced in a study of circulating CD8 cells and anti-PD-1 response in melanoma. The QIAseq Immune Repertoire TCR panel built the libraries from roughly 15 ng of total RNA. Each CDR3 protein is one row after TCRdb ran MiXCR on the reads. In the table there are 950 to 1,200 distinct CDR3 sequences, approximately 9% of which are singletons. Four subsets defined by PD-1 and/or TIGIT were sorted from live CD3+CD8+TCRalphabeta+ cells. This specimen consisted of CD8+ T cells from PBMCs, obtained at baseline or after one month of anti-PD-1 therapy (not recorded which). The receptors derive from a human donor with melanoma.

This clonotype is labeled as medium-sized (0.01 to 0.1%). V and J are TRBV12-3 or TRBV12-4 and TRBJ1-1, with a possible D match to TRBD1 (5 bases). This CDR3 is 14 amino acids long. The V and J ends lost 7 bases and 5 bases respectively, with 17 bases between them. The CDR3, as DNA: TGTGCCAGCACCTGGGACGGCACCGGGACTGAAGCTTTCTTT. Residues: CASTWDGTGTEAFF.

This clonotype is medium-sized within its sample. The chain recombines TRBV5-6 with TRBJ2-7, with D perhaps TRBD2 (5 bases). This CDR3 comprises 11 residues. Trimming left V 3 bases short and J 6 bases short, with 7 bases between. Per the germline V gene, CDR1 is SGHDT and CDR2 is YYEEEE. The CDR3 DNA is TGTGCCAGCAGCTCGGGGATCGAGCAGTACTTC. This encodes CASSSGIEQYF.

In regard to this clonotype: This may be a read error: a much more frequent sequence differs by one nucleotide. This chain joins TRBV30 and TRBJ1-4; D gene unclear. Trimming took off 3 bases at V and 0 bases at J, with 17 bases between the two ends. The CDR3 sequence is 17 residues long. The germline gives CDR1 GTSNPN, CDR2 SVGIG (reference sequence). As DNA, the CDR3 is TGTGCCTGGAGAGAACCTGCACGGGGAGCAACTAATGAAAAACTGTTTTTT. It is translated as CAWREPARGATNEKLFF.

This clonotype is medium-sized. The CDR3 sequence is CASSPWGPTVSTDTQYF. The CDR3 DNA sequence: TGTGCCAGCAGCCCTTGGGGGCCGACAGTTAGCACAGATACGCAGTATTTT. The chain links TRBV6-2 or TRBV6-3 to TRBJ2-3, with D perhaps matching TRBD1 (6 bases). CDR3 size: 17 residues. Germline CDR1 MNHEY, CDR2 SVGEGT. Between the trimmed V and J ends, which lost 6 bases and 0 bases, there was a span of 19 bases.

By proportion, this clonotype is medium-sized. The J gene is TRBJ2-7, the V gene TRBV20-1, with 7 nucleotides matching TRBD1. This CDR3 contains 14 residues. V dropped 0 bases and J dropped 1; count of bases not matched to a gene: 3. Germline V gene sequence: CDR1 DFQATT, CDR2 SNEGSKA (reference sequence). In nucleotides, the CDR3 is TGCAGTGCTAGAGATGGGGACAGATCCTACGAGCAGTACTTC. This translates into CSARDGDRSYEQYF.

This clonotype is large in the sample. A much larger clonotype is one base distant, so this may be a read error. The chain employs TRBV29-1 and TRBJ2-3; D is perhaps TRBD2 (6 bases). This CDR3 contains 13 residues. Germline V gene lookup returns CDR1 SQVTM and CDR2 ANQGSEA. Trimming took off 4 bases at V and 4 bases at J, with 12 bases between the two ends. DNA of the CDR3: TGCAGCGTTGGGAGGGAGAGGGCAGATACGCAGTATTTT. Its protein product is CSVGRERADTQYF.

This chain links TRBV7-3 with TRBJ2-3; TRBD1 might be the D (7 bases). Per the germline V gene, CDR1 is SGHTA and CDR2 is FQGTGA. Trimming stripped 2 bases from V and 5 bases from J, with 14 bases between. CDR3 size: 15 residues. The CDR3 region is CASSLSGGSVDTQYF. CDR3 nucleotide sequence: TGTGCCAGCAGCTTATCAGGGGGGTCCGTAGATACGCAGTATTTT.

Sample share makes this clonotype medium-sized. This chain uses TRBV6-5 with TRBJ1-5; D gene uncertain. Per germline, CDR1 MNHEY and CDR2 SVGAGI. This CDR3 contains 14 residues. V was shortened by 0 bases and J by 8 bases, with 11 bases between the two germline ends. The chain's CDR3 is CASSYSGTSEPQHF. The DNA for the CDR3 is TGTGCCAGCAGTTACTCTGGAACCAGTGAGCCCCAGCATTTT.

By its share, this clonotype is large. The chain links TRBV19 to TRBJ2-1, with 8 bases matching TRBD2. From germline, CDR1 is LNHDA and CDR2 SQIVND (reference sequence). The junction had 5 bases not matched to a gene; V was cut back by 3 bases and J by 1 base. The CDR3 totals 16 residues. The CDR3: CASSILLAGSYNEQFF. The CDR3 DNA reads TGTGCCAGTAGTATCCTTCTAGCGGGTTCCTACAATGAGCAGTTCTTC.

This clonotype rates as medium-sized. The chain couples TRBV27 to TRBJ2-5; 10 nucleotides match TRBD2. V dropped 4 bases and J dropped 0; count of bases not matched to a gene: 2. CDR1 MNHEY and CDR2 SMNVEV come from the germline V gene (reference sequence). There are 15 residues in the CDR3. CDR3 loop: CASSSAGGYQETQYF. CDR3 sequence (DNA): TGTGCCAGCAGTTCAGCGGGGGGGTACCAAGAGACCCAGTACTTC.

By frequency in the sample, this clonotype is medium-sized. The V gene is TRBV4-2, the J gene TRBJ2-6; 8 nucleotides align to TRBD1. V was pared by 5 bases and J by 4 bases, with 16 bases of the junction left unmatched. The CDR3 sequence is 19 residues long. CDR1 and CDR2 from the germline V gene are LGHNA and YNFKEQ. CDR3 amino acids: CASSSPEDREESGANVLTF. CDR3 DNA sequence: TGTGCCAGCAGCAGCCCCGAGGACAGGGAGGAGTCCGGGGCCAACGTCCTGACTTTC.

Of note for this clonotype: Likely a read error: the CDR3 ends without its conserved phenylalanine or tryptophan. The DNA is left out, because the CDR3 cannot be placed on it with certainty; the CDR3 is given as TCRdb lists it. The CDR3 sequence: CASSKELAGPNYEQYL. The V gene is TRBV21-1, the J gene TRBJ2-7; the D call in the table, TRBD2, was not verified against the DNA. TRBV21-1 is annotated as a pseudogene. Ends included, the CDR3 has 16 residues.

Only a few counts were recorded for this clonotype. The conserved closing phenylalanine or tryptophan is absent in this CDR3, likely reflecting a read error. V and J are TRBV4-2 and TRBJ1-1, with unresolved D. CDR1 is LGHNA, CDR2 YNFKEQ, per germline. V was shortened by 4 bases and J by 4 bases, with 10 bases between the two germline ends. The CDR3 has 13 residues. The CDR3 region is CASSPQGSTEAFL. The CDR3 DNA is TGTGCCAGCAGCCCCCAAGGGAGCACTGAAGCTTTCCTT.

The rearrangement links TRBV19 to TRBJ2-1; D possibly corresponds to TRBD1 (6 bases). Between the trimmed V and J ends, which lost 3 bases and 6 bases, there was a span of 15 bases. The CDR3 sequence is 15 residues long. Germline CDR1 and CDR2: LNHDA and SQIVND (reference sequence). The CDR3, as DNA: TGTGCCAGTAGTATGATGGGGGCCTTCCCCAATGAGCAGTTCTTC. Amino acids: CASSMMGAFPNEQFF.

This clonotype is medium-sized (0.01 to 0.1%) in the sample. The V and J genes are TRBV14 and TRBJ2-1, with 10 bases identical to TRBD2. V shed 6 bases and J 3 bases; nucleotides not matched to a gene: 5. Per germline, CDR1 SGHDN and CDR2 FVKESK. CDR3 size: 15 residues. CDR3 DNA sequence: TGTGCCAGCAGATCCGGGACTAGCGTCTACAATGAGCAGTTCTTC. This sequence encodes CASRSGTSVYNEQFF.